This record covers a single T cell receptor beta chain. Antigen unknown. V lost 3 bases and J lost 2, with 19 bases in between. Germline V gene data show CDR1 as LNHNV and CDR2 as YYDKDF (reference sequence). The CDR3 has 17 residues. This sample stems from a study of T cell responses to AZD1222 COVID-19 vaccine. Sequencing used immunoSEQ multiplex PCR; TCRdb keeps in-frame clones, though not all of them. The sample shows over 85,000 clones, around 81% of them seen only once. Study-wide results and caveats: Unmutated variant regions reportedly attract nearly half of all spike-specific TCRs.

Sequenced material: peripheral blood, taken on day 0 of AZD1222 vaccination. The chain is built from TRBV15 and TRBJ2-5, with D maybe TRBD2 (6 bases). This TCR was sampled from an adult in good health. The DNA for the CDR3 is TGTGCCACCAGCAGCCAGCGAATGCGGGGCTTACAAGAGACCCAGTACTTC. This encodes CATSSQRMRGLQETQYF.